The source of this TCR beta chain is a study of T cell repertoires in cytomegalovirus infection. Background on the study: Public TCR beta signatures were indicative of both CMV infection and a matching HLA type.

Notes on this clonotype: The antigen is not known.

Each CDR3 protein gets one entry after TCRdb re-called the reads with MiXCR. This sample has a few hundred thousand distinct CDR3 sequences, with roughly a sixth found just once. The study's findings and limits: People with CMV and the relevant HLA were identified by cumulative public TCR beta family frequency. Ex vivo, HLA-C-restricted CMV-specific TCR beta clonotypes prevailed over the rest of the response.

Germline CDR1 and CDR2: DFQATT and SNEGSKA (reference sequence). V lost 2 bases to trimming and J lost 2 bases; unmatched junction nucleotides: 10. The CDR3 has 16 residues. This chain joins TRBV20-1 and TRBJ2-3; 7 nucleotides line up with TRBD2. This TCR was recovered from a human donor in good health (CMV status not recorded). Some clones in this sample may be carry-over from other donors' samples. Sequencing was performed on PBMCs. CDR3 loop: CSARRIGRGNTDTQYF. The CDR3 DNA reads as TGCAGTGCTAGAAGGATTGGGCGGGGGAACACAGATACGCAGTATTTT.